The TCR beta chain under discussion was sequenced for a study of tumor and adjacent non-tumor tissue in lung cancer. Study-level information: About 4.17 million productive TCRbeta reads were obtained per sample on average.

V lost 3 bases, J lost 0 bases, and 21 bases lay in between. Looked up from germline, CDR1 is MNHNS and CDR2 is SASEGT. The CDR3 loop spans 19 amino acids. Findings of the study overall: Tumor tissue had significantly higher TCR diversity than normal lung. Higher tumor TCR diversity was associated with shorter survival.

To note about this clonotype: Antigen specificity is unknown.

Three rounds of nested PCR, following a modified ARM-PCR protocol, produced the TCRbeta library. In TCRdb, the multiplex PCR reads were re-called with MiXCR into one record per CDR3 protein. The table lists more than 75,000 distinct CDR3 sequences, around 75% of them singletons, with roughly 14% in the top ten. The template was RNA from unsorted bulk tissue. The source of this sequence is a woman between 50 and 59 years old with non-small cell lung cancer. The chain uses TRBV6-1 and TRBJ2-1; D may be TRBD1 (5 bases). The specimen was lung tumor tissue. The CDR3, as DNA: TGTGCCAGCAGTGACCCAGGTCTCCATAGGACAAGCTCCTACAATGAGCAGTTCTTC. Translated: CASSDPGLHRTSSYNEQFF.